The rows below give T cell receptor beta chains drawn from one sample of a study of T cell repertoires in cytomegalovirus infection. The antigens these receptors bind are not known. TCRdb re-analysed the reads in MiXCR, keeping a single row per CDR3 protein. The table includes 900,000 to 950,000 distinct CDR3 sequences, about a third detected once. This material consisted of cultured CD8+ T cells from PBMCs, taken from culture after CMV antigen stimulation. The receptors stem from a human donor in good health (CMV status not recorded). Some clones in this sample may be carry-over from other donors' samples. The CDR3 runs from the conserved cysteine through the conserved F or W. D genes are given only for firm matches. Not every row has a clone size; where given, it reads once, few, many or a size class.

DNA: TGTGCCAGCGGGACAATACCTGGCTACACCTTC; CDR3: CASGTIPGYTF; D: -; V: TRBV9; J: TRBJ1-2; length: 11; size: once
DNA: TGCGCCAGCAGCCAAGAGGCGGGGGAACGCAATCAGCCCCAGCATTTT; CDR3: CASSQEAGERNQPQHF; D: -; V: TRBV4-1; J: TRBJ1-5; length: 16; size: -
DNA: TGTGCCAGCAGAACCGGGACAGGGGTTTCCTACGAGCAGTACTTC; CDR3: CASRTGTGVSYEQYF; D: TRBD1; V: TRBV6-2/TRBV6-3; J: TRBJ2-7; length: 15; size: -
DNA: TGTGCCAGCAGTTACCCCTGGGAGGGGGGATTCCAAGAGACCCAGTACTTC; CDR3: CASSYPWEGGFQETQYF; D: -; V: TRBV6-6; J: TRBJ2-5; length: 17; size: -
DNA: TGTGCCAGCAGTTTTCAGGTTGAAGGACAGGGTACCCCAGAAGAGACCCAGTTCTTC; CDR3: CASSFQVEGQGTPEETQFF; D: TRBD1; V: TRBV12-3/TRBV12-4; J: TRBJ2-1; length: 19; size: once
DNA: TGTGCCAGCAGCTTAATCGAGGGGCTAGCTACAACAGATACGCAGTATTTT; CDR3: CASSLIEGLATTDTQYF; D: -; V: TRBV7-9; J: TRBJ2-3; length: 17; size: -
DNA: TGTGCCACCAGGACTAGCGGGGGGATCGCAGATACGCAGTATTTT; CDR3: CATRTSGGIADTQYF; D: TRBD2; V: TRBV15; J: TRBJ2-3; length: 15; size: -
DNA: TGTGCCAGCTCCACTTTCCTGAACACTGAAGCTTTCTTT; CDR3: CASSTFLNTEAFF; D: -; V: TRBV28; J: TRBJ1-1; length: 13; size: -
DNA: TGTGCCGGCAGCTTAGGGGACAGTACAATGGATACGCAGTATTTT; CDR3: CAGSLGDSTMDTQYF; D: TRBD1; V: TRBV7-2; J: TRBJ2-3; length: 15; size: -
DNA: TGTGCCAGTAGTATGATGAGTTCTGGGGCCAACGTCCTGACTTTC; CDR3: CASSMMSSGANVLTF; D: -; V: TRBV19; J: TRBJ2-6; length: 15; size: once
DNA: TGCGCCAGCAGTGAAGGCTGGGACAGGGGTAAGGATGAGCAGTTCTTC; CDR3: CASSEGWDRGKDEQFF; D: TRBD1; V: TRBV6-1; J: TRBJ2-1; length: 16; size: -
DNA: TGTGCCAGCAGCGGCAACCGGGACAGAGCCTACGAGCAGTACTTC; CDR3: CASSGNRDRAYEQYF; D: TRBD1; V: TRBV7-6; J: TRBJ2-7; length: 15; size: -
DNA: TGTGCCAGCAGCCAACGGGACAGAAACTACTATGGCTACACCTTC; CDR3: CASSQRDRNYYGYTF; D: TRBD1; V: TRBV14; J: TRBJ1-2; length: 15; size: -
DNA: TGTGCCAGCAGTTACCCCGTTCGGGGGGGAGAGGTCGGCACTGAAGCTTTCTTT; CDR3: CASSYPVRGGEVGTEAFF; D: -; V: TRBV6-5; J: TRBJ1-1; length: 18; size: -
DNA: TGTGCCAGCAGCTTTAACAGGGGGCCTGCCTACGAGCAGTACTTC; CDR3: CASSFNRGPAYEQYF; D: TRBD1; V: TRBV7-9; J: TRBJ2-7; length: 15; size: few
DNA: TGTGCCAGCTCACCACCGAAAGGGGTTGCCAAAAACATTCAGTACTTC; CDR3: CASSPPKGVAKNIQYF; D: -; V: TRBV18; J: TRBJ2-4; length: 16; size: -
DNA: TGTGCCAGCAGCCGACCAGGGTACGGTGGCTACACCTTC; CDR3: CASSRPGYGGYTF; D: -; V: TRBV7-8; J: TRBJ1-2; length: 13; size: -
DNA: TGTGCCAGCAGCTTAGTCGGGGGGGGCGCCGACCTGGGAGGCTACACCTTC; CDR3: CASSLVGGGADLGGYTF; D: -; V: TRBV7-6; J: TRBJ1-2; length: 17; size: many
DNA: TGTGCCAGCAGCTTAGCGCTGGGAGGGGGCGACCACAATGAGCAGTTCTTC; CDR3: CASSLALGGGDHNEQFF; D: -; V: TRBV7-6; J: TRBJ2-1; length: 17; size: -
DNA: TGTGCCAGCAGTTTTGCCGGGACAGCCTATGGCTACACCTTC; CDR3: CASSFAGTAYGYTF; D: TRBD1; V: TRBV6-2/TRBV6-3; J: TRBJ1-2; length: 14; size: few
DNA: TGTGCCAGCAGCGTAGCTGGGGATAGCAATCAGCCCCAGCATTTT; CDR3: CASSVAGDSNQPQHF; D: -; V: TRBV9; J: TRBJ1-5; length: 15; size: few
DNA: TGTGCCAACAGTTTCCAGGGTCATCAGCCCCAGCATTTT; CDR3: CANSFQGHQPQHF; D: -; V: TRBV12-3/TRBV12-4; J: TRBJ1-5; length: 13; size: -
DNA: TGTGCCAGCAGTCCAGGGACACTGACGGATGGCTACACCTTC; CDR3: CASSPGTLTDGYTF; D: -; V: TRBV28; J: TRBJ1-2; length: 14; size: few
DNA: TGTGCCAGCAGAAAGGGGGGAGAGACCCAGTACTTC; CDR3: CASRKGGETQYF; D: -; V: TRBV5-4; J: TRBJ2-5; length: 12; size: -
DNA: TGTGCCAGCAGCTTGCTCACTTCCCAAAGGGGCACAGATACGCAGTATTTT; CDR3: CASSLLTSQRGTDTQYF; D: -; V: TRBV5-4; J: TRBJ2-3; length: 17; size: -
DNA: TGTGCTAGCAGCTTAGACCTGTTCACTGAAGCTTTCTTT; CDR3: CASSLDLFTEAFF; D: -; V: TRBV7-6; J: TRBJ1-1; length: 13; size: -
DNA: TGTGCCAGCAGTTTTTTCGGCAATCAGCCCCAGCATTTT; CDR3: CASSFFGNQPQHF; D: -; V: TRBV12-3/TRBV12-4; J: TRBJ1-5; length: 13; size: many
DNA: TGCAGTGCTAGAGCGATAGCGGGGGGCCACAATGAGCAGTTCTTC; CDR3: CSARAIAGGHNEQFF; D: TRBD2; V: TRBV20-1; J: TRBJ2-1; length: 15; size: few
DNA: TGTGCCAGCAGCCAAGTAGCAGGGGAGACCCAGTACTTC; CDR3: CASSQVAGETQYF; D: -; V: TRBV4-2; J: TRBJ2-5; length: 13; size: few
DNA: TGTGTCAGCAGTTATTCCCAACAGTACTCCTACGAGCAGTACTTC; CDR3: CVSSYSQQYSYEQYF; D: -; V: TRBV6-5; J: TRBJ2-7; length: 15; size: -
DNA: TGCGCCAGCAGCCAAGGACCCACAGATACGCAGTATTTT; CDR3: CASSQGPTDTQYF; D: -; V: TRBV7-6; J: TRBJ2-3; length: 13; size: many
DNA: TGTGCCAGCAATTTACCGGGACAGGGGCGCAATGAGCAGTTCTTC; CDR3: CASNLPGQGRNEQFF; D: TRBD1; V: TRBV7-9; J: TRBJ2-1; length: 15; size: few
DNA: TGTGCCACCTCCCCGGGGAGTTATGATTCACCCCTCCACTTT; CDR3: CATSPGSYDSPLHF; D: -; V: TRBV27; J: TRBJ1-6; length: 14; size: many
DNA: TGCGCCAGCAGCATAACGGGACAGGGGCCCTTTAATAATTCACCCCTCCACTTT; CDR3: CASSITGQGPFNNSPLHF; D: TRBD1; V: TRBV4-3; J: TRBJ1-6; length: 18; size: few
DNA: TGTGCTAGTGGTTTGTGGGGTAATGGCTACACCTTC; CDR3: CASGLWGNGYTF; D: -; V: TRBV12-5; J: TRBJ1-2; length: 12; size: -
DNA: TGCAGTGCTTGCACGGGGGGTCGAGAGACCCAGTACTTC; CDR3: CSACTGGRETQYF; D: TRBD2; V: TRBV20-1; J: TRBJ2-5; length: 13; size: few
DNA: TGTGCCAGCAGCCAGACAGGAGACCATGGCTACACCTTC; CDR3: CASSQTGDHGYTF; D: -; V: TRBV7-6; J: TRBJ1-2; length: 13; size: few
DNA: TGTGCCAGTATGTCGGCGGCAGGGACGTGGACCGGGGAGCTGTTTTTT; CDR3: CASMSAAGTWTGELFF; D: -; V: TRBV19; J: TRBJ2-2; length: 16; size: -
DNA: TGTGCCAGCAGTTTTTCCCCCGCAGGGAGCACTGAAGCTTTCTTT; CDR3: CASSFSPAGSTEAFF; D: -; V: TRBV12-3/TRBV12-4; J: TRBJ1-1; length: 15; size: -
DNA: TGTGCCAGCAGTTACGGGGACTCCGAGCAGTACTTC; CDR3: CASSYGDSEQYF; D: -; V: TRBV6-8; J: TRBJ2-7; length: 12; size: -
DNA: TGTGCCAGCAGTGAAGATTTGGGGGAGCAGTACTTC; CDR3: CASSEDLGEQYF; D: -; V: TRBV2; J: TRBJ2-7; length: 12; size: -
DNA: TGTGCCAGCAGTTTATCAGGGGAGGGTTACAATGAGCAGTTCTTC; CDR3: CASSLSGEGYNEQFF; D: TRBD2; V: TRBV27; J: TRBJ2-1; length: 15; size: few
DNA: TGTGCCAGCTACCGGCGCACTGAAGCTTTCTTT; CDR3: CASYRRTEAFF; D: -; V: TRBV6-1; J: TRBJ1-1; length: 11; size: many
DNA: TGTGCCAGCACCCCGACAGGGGGCTATGAGCAGTTCTTC; CDR3: CASTPTGGYEQFF; D: TRBD1; V: TRBV12-3/TRBV12-4; J: TRBJ2-1; length: 13; size: -
DNA: TGTGCCAGCAGTTTAAACACAGCGATTCGAAGGGAGACCCAGTACTTC; CDR3: CASSLNTAIRRETQYF; D: -; V: TRBV12-3/TRBV12-4; J: TRBJ2-5; length: 16; size: -
DNA: TGCAGTGCTAGACAGGAGTACCAAGAGACCCAGTACTTC; CDR3: CSARQEYQETQYF; D: -; V: TRBV20-1; J: TRBJ2-5; length: 13; size: -
DNA: TGTGCCATCAATGGACAGGGCTACAATGAGCAGTTCTTC; CDR3: CAINGQGYNEQFF; D: TRBD1; V: TRBV10-3; J: TRBJ2-1; length: 13; size: -
DNA: TGCAGTGCTACGATATATGGACAGGACCCCTACGAGCAGTACTTC; CDR3: CSATIYGQDPYEQYF; D: TRBD1; V: TRBV20-1; J: TRBJ2-7; length: 15; size: -
DNA: TGTGCCAGCAGCCCCGGTTGGGAGATGTACCAAGAGACCCAGTACTTC; CDR3: CASSPGWEMYQETQYF; D: -; V: TRBV27; J: TRBJ2-5; length: 16; size: -
DNA: TGTGCCAGCAGCGCAGGGCTCTATGGCTACACCTTC; CDR3: CASSAGLYGYTF; D: -; V: TRBV2; J: TRBJ1-2; length: 12; size: few
DNA: TGTGCCAGCAGTTTAGTCGGGACAGGGAACCCCAAAGGATCCGAGCAGTACTTC; CDR3: CASSLVGTGNPKGSEQYF; D: TRBD1; V: TRBV12-3/TRBV12-4; J: TRBJ2-7; length: 18; size: -
DNA: TGTGCCAGCAGTTTTGCTGGGAGATCCTACAATGAGCAGTTCTTC; CDR3: CASSFAGRSYNEQFF; D: -; V: TRBV12-3/TRBV12-4; J: TRBJ2-1; length: 15; size: few
DNA: TGTGCCAGCAGCCTCCGGGCCTCAATGGAGACCCAGTACTTC; CDR3: CASSLRASMETQYF; D: -; V: TRBV7-6; J: TRBJ2-5; length: 14; size: -
DNA: TGTGCCAGCAGCTTAGGTGAAGGACTCAGTGTGAACACCGGGGAGCTGTTTTTT; CDR3: CASSLGEGLSVNTGELFF; D: -; V: TRBV7-9; J: TRBJ2-2; length: 18; size: -
DNA: TGTGCCAGCAGATCTCCGGACAGTAGTGGCTACACCTTC; CDR3: CASRSPDSSGYTF; D: -; V: TRBV7-6; J: TRBJ1-2; length: 13; size: many
DNA: TGTGCCAGTAGTATCTTGGGGACTGAAGCTTTCTTT; CDR3: CASSILGTEAFF; D: -; V: TRBV19; J: TRBJ1-1; length: 12; size: -
DNA: TGTGCCAGCAGCTCGGACTGGGGAAAACCCCAGCATTTT; CDR3: CASSSDWGKPQHF; D: -; V: TRBV7-9; J: TRBJ1-5; length: 13; size: -
DNA: TGTGCCAGCAGCCCCACCCTTGACAGGGGAGAAAACATTCAGTACTTC; CDR3: CASSPTLDRGENIQYF; D: TRBD1; V: TRBV7-6; J: TRBJ2-4; length: 16; size: -
DNA: TGTGCCAACTCACCGGCAGGGTCCTACAATGAGCAGTTCTTC; CDR3: CANSPAGSYNEQFF; D: -; V: TRBV7-8; J: TRBJ2-1; length: 14; size: few